This note documents a single TCR beta chain sequence. The specificity of this receptor is unknown. No much larger clone is present one base from it, and per-base qualities are unavailable. Participants in the prospective study were aged 18 to 89 years, lived in under 30 United States geographic areas, and enrolled through a virtual design. Cohort assignment in the prospective study relied on participant-reported clinical history from a screening survey and a study questionnaire. For ImmuneRACE Cohort 3, a participant was defined as recovered based on two consecutive negative NP/OP PCR tests, clearance by a healthcare professional, or resolution of symptoms. In the prospective study, whole blood, serum and a nasopharyngeal or oropharyngeal swab were collected from each participant by mobile phlebotomists. Additional blood draws and questionnaires over an approximately 2-month period could optionally be provided by prospective study participants. Before DNA extraction, blood samples from the prospective study were shipped at room temperature or frozen.

This sample was included in a study of blood T cell repertoires in COVID-19 (dated by TCRdb to 2020 to 2021). The study in broad terms: Samples from collaborators originated in the United States, Italy and Spain and spanned both the acute and convalescent phases of COVID-19. The material from the prospective study consisted of cDNA or gDNA derived from T cells, B-cell-depleted T cells, or PBMCs. Subjects who had been exposed to COVID-19, were actively infected with it, or had recovered from it provided the deeply sampled blood TCRbeta repertoires that made up the dataset. A freely available public database, intended as a resource for researchers studying the immune response to SARS-CoV-2, is where the repertoires were released. Samples were obtained from the ongoing ImmuneRACE study (first 160 participants) and from 1,254 subjects provided by 6 global collaborators. The sample metadata nearly always contained a de-identified subject ID, COVID-19 status, age in years and sex. Where HLA class I and class II types were available, the types were taken from metadata supplied by the sample provider, not from assay-based typing.

V lost 1 base and J lost 7 bases; the stretch between them is 13 bases long. Reading the germline V gene gives CDR1 SGHDN and CDR2 FVKESK. The CDR3 measures 15 amino acids from cysteine to phenylalanine. CDR3 DNA only is kept here, 45 bases in frame from base 1. TCRbeta CDR3 regions were amplified from genomic DNA using the immunoSEQ Assay, a bias-controlled multiplex PCR. The published analysis was carried out like this. Nucleated cell counts per sample were estimated from amplification of reference gene primers within the assay. Sequence reads were collapsed and filtered to measure the absolute abundance of every unique TCRbeta CDR3 rearrangement. Productive Simpson clonality was computed per sample as the square root of Simpson's diversity index over productive rearrangements. This immuneACCESS table, as held by TCRdb, lists in-frame sequences with V and J called but not all clones. Of the missing ones, under half trace to an unresolved V gene in checked studies; the others have no known cause. V and J calls plus clone size are reproduced from that table; the DNA served to infer D and trimming. The sample records under 300,000 clones, about 80% of which are singletons. Of the sample, approximately 3.6% falls within the top ten clones.

Overall study outcomes, separate from this receptor: The amount of clinical and demographic metadata varied by source and participant and was provided uncurated.

The receptor chain draws on TRBV14 and TRBJ1-4; the D gene cannot be named for sure. The source material was PBMCs or T cells enriched from blood (not recorded which). The receptor was isolated from a man aged 50 to 59 who had recovered from COVID-19. The DNA is TGTGCCAGCAGCCAAGCGGGCCCCCGGGGTGAAAAACTGTTTTTT. Translation gives CASSQAGPRGEKLFF.